The entry below describes one T cell receptor (beta chain). This clonotype was seen only a few times. It has no known antigen specificity. Base qualities are not provided; no much larger clone lies one nucleotide away. For sequencing, an Illumina NovaSeq 6000 was employed. TCRalpha and TCRbeta cDNA libraries were built by 5'RACE with constant-segment primers, adding sample barcodes and unique molecular identifiers. RNA was extracted from every sample with Trizol reagent. Library amplification was performed in two PCR steps, and a second sample barcode and Illumina TruSeq adapters were introduced in the second step. Sequencing of libraries was performed on an Illumina NovaSeq with 2 x 150 bp paired-end reads. The study's processing was this. With migec v1.2.7, reads were demultiplexed and then collapsed into UMI-guided consensus sequences. Using mixcr v2.1.11, UMI consensuses were aligned to TRA and TRB V and J templates and then assembled into clonotypes. A clonotype was counted as expanded or contracted only if both edgeR and NoisET called the change significant, with noise models trained on biological replicates. edgeR calls used a false discovery rate-adjusted p below 0.01 and a log2 fold-change threshold of 1. PCA with hierarchical clustering of max-normalized trajectories of the 1000 most abundant clonotypes was used as exploratory dynamics analysis. Separately sequenced CD4+ and CD8+ repertoires were used to assign the CD4 or CD8 phenotype of responding clones. Clones were called with MiXCR by TCRdb after fastp trimmed the public reads at Q25, and only in-frame beta chains were retained. Rows with a matching CDR3 protein are joined into one entry that keeps the most common DNA and genes. TCRdb's processing, not the authors' own work, is the source of the V and J calls. The sample table records about 16,000 distinct CDR3 sequences; approximately 23% of these occur just once. Around 56% of the sample belongs to the ten largest clones.

In the germline V gene (reference sequence), CDR1 corresponds to MNHEY and CDR2 to SMNVEV. The CDR3 measures 14 amino acids from cysteine to phenylalanine. Here the CDR3 DNA is all that survives: 42 bases in frame from base 1. Ends trimmed: V by 6 bases, J by 4 bases; bases unmatched to a gene: 5. PBMCs were isolated by Ficoll-Paque density gradient centrifugation. This sample was taken from a study of T-cell memory formation after mild COVID-19 (dated by TCRdb to the early 2020s). Notes on the research overall: TCR sequence clusters from the two donors were found to be largely donor specific. Longitudinal TCRalpha and TCRbeta repertoire sequencing tracked T-cell clones expanding and contracting after mild COVID-19 in two donors. The cohort was made up of two young adult volunteers, one female and one male, who were previously healthy.

Here is what the overall study found, with its caveats: Balanced CD4/CD8 phenotypes were observed for clones contracting from day 15 to 85, whereas a bias towards CD4+ was observed for a second wave of clones expanding from day 15 to 37. Contracting CD4+ clones were found mainly in CM and EM memory subsets, while CD8+ clones were enriched in EMRA. Some responding clones were detected in pre-infection memory, which suggested that pre-existing cross-reactive memory T cells had joined the SARS-CoV-2 response. SARS-CoV-2 specificity of the second-wave clones peaking on day 37 was not confirmed. Only two mild cases were covered by the study, and larger cohorts that include severe cases with pre-infection samples were considered necessary.

The origin of this receptor is a man between 18 and 29 years old who had mild COVID-19 (a few samples of this study predate the infection). The sample titles of this study are shuffled in the database, so cell type and time point are left out; the donor was told from shared clones. This receptor chain uses TRBV27 and TRBJ2-2; TRBD2 fits 7 bases in the junction. Sample: PBMCs or a T cell subset sorted from them (not recorded which). The nucleotides read TGTGCCAGCAGACGGGACTATTCCACCGGGGAGCTGTTTTTT. Its amino acids are CASRRDYSTGELFF.